This TCR beta chain comes out of a study of shared clonotypes between healthy human individuals. The study, taken as a whole, reports: In having few donors, the study represented limited genetic and exposure-history diversity. The study found 4.5% to 6% of naive CD4 clonotypes shared across a few donors.

Adult Caucasians living in Nashville, Tennessee made up all of the donors. Measured with immunoSEQ multiplex PCR; TCRdb has only the in-frame clones, and not every one. The sample has 300,000 to 350,000 clones, more than 60% seen once. The CDR3 is 15 amino acids. V was pared by 7 bases and J by 0 bases, with 13 bases between. The germline gives CDR1 MNHNS, CDR2 SASEGT. In its sample, this clone was seen many times. Antigen unknown. This chain links TRBV6-1 with TRBJ1-5; tentatively, D is TRBD1 (6 bases). This receptor was obtained from a man aged 25 to 40 in good health. Sequenced sample: memory CD4+ T cells sorted from blood. As to subset: CD45RA-negative fraction. CDR3 sequence reads: CASKRDINSNQPQHF. The DNA for the CDR3 is TGTGCCAGCAAGAGGGACATAAATAGCAATCAGCCCCAGCATTTT.